Listed below are T cell receptor beta chains from one sample, sequenced in a study of prognosis after radiotherapy for stage I lung cancer. MiXCR, run by TCRdb on the multiplex PCR reads, gives a single entry per CDR3 protein. This sample carries about 13,000 distinct CDR3 sequences, around 45% of them seen once, and the ten largest clones take roughly a quarter. The specimen comprised PBMCs, sampled before or after stereotactic body radiation therapy (not recorded which). These receptors all stem from a donor over 45 with non-small cell lung cancer. The CDR3 runs from the conserved cysteine through the conserved F or W. The D gene is left open where the match is weak. Some rows have no size entry. The others give once, few or many, or a class for an expanded clone.

clone size,V gene,J gene,D gene,CDR3 DNA,CDR3 protein
NA,TRBV11-2,TRBJ2-1,TRBD2,TGTGCCAGCAGCCCTACCGGGAGGAATGAGCAGTTCTTC,CASSPTGRNEQFF
many,TRBV5-4,TRBJ1-1,TRBD1,TGTGCCAGCAGCCCCCAGACAGGGCCGAACACTGAAGCTTTCTTT,CASSPQTGPNTEAFF
once,TRBV7-8,TRBJ2-5,TRBD2,TGTGCCAGCAGCCCTAGCGGGAGCCAACGAGAGACCCAGTACTTC,CASSPSGSQRETQYF
medium-sized,TRBV7-3,TRBJ2-7,NA,TGTGCCAGCAGCTTAGGACCGGACTACGAGCAGTACTTC,CASSLGPDYEQYF
once,TRBV9,TRBJ2-7,NA,TGTGCCAGCAGCGTAGCGGGAGTCGGGGAGCAGTACTTC,CASSVAGVGEQYF
many,TRBV15,TRBJ2-1,TRBD2,TGTGCCACCAGCAGAGAGGGAGCGGGAGGGACTGAGCAGTTCTTC,CATSREGAGGTEQFF
NA,TRBV6-2/TRBV6-3,TRBJ2-7,NA,TGTGCCAGCAGTTACGTATCCTCCTACGAGCAGTACTTC,CASSYVSSYEQYF
many,TRBV7-6,TRBJ2-5,NA,TGTGCCAGCAGCTTAGCGCTGATAACAGCACAAGAGACCCAGTACTTC,CASSLALITAQETQYF
NA,TRBV12-3/TRBV12-4,TRBJ2-3,TRBD2,TGTGCCAGCAGTTTAAGTCCGGGACTAGCGGGAGGAAGAGGAACAGATACGCAGTATTTT,CASSLSPGLAGGRGTDTQYF
NA,TRBV7-2,TRBJ2-7,TRBD1,TGTGCCAGCAGCCGGACAGGGAACCACGAGCAGTACTTC,CASSRTGNHEQYF
NA,TRBV28,TRBJ1-6,NA,TGTGCCAGCAGTTTATTAACAGGAGAATATAATTCACCCCTCCACTTT,CASSLLTGEYNSPLHF
NA,TRBV11-2,TRBJ1-5,TRBD1,TGTGCCAGCAGCTTAGACGCAGGGGGCGGTCAGCCCCAGCATTTT,CASSLDAGGGQPQHF
medium-sized,TRBV6-1,TRBJ2-1,TRBD2,TGTGCCAGCAGCTCTCCGGCTCGGACTAGCGGGAGAAGTGAGCAGTTCTTC,CASSSPARTSGRSEQFF
NA,TRBV7-2,TRBJ2-1,TRBD2,TGTGCCAGCAGCTTAGATGGGACTAGCGGGAGGTATACCAATGAGCAGTTCTTC,CASSLDGTSGRYTNEQFF
NA,TRBV4-3,TRBJ1-5,NA,TGCGCCAGCAGCCAAGACGGGGTTAGCAATCAGCCCCAGCATTTT,CASSQDGVSNQPQHF
many,TRBV29-1,TRBJ2-1,TRBD1,TGCAGCGTTGAGCGGACAGGGGAAATTGAGCAGTTCTTC,CSVERTGEIEQFF
NA,TRBV11-2,TRBJ2-7,NA,TGTGCAAGCAGATCGCCTTGGGACCGCGAGCAGTACTTC,CASRSPWDREQYF
NA,TRBV30,TRBJ2-5,TRBD1,TGTGCCTGGAGGCTAGGGGGCCGTGAGACCCAGTACTTC,CAWRLGGRETQYF
NA,TRBV6-2/TRBV6-3,TRBJ1-5,NA,TGTGCCAGCAGTGAACAGAGGGCTTTCTCCCAGCCCCAGCATTTT,CASSEQRAFSQPQHF
NA,TRBV2,TRBJ2-7,NA,TGTGCCAGCAGGAGCTCGCGGGACCACGAGCAGTACTTC,CASRSSRDHEQYF
medium-sized,TRBV18,TRBJ1-2,NA,TGTGCCAGCTCACCAAATCGTGGAGGGACCTATGGCTACACCTTC,CASSPNRGGTYGYTF
many,TRBV20-1,TRBJ2-3,NA,TGCAGTACAAAAGCCCCAGGGACTAGCACAGATACGCAGTATTTT,CSTKAPGTSTDTQYF
many,TRBV4-2,TRBJ1-4,NA,TGTGCCAGCAGCCCAACGGGGGCAGTAAGTGAAAAACTGTTTTTT,CASSPTGAVSEKLFF
medium-sized,TRBV11-2,TRBJ2-1,TRBD1,TGTGCCAGCAGCTTAGGGGCAGGGGGCTTCAATGAGCAGTTCTTC,CASSLGAGGFNEQFF
medium-sized,TRBV6-5,TRBJ2-5,NA,TGTGCCAGCAGTTACTCTGCTGAGACCCAGTACTTC,CASSYSAETQYF
NA,TRBV6-2/TRBV6-3,TRBJ2-1,TRBD2,TGTACCAGCAGCTTACAGGCGGGAGCGTGGGATGAGCAGCTCTTT,CTSSLQAGAWDEQLF
many,TRBV30,TRBJ1-1,NA,TGTGCCTGGAGAAGACTCCAAATGGGCACTGAAGCTTTCTTT,CAWRRLQMGTEAFF
medium-sized,TRBV6-4,TRBJ1-4,TRBD1,TGTGCCCTTCGGACAGGTTCTCGCGCTGAAAAACTGTTTTTT,CALRTGSRAEKLFF
NA,TRBV12-3/TRBV12-4,TRBJ1-1,NA,TGTGCCAGCAGTCGCCAGGGAGCAAACACTGAAGCTTTCTTT,CASSRQGANTEAFF